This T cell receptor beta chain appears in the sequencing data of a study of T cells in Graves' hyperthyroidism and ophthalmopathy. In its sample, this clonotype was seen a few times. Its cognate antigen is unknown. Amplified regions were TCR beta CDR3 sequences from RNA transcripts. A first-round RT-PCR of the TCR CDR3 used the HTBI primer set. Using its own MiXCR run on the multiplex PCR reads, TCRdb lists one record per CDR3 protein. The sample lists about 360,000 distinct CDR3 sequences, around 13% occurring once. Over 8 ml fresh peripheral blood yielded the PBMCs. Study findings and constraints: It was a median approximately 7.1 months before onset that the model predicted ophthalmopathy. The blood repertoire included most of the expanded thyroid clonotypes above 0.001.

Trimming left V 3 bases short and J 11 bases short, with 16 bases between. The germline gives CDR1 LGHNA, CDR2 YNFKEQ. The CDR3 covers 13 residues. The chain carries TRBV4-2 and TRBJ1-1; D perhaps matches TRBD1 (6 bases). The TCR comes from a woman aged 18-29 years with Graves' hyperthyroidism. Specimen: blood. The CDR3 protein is CASSQTGQPLAFF. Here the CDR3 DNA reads TGTGCCAGCAGCCAGACAGGCCAGCCCCTGGCTTTCTTT.